This TCR beta chain was sequenced in a study of identical twins. Whole-study results and caveats: The degree of excess twin sharing was weaker in beta out-of-frame sequences.

TCRdb analysed the 5' RACE reads with MiXCR anew, one entry per CDR3 protein. The sample includes a few hundred thousand distinct CDR3 sequences, 9.5% to 15% of them seen just once. Turning to this clonotype: Antigen specificity is unknown.

Per germline, CDR1 LNHNV and CDR2 YYDKDF (reference sequence). Germline trimming cut 6 bases from V and 7 bases from J; bases unmatched to any gene: 9. CDR3 length: 13 residues. The same specimen was also included in a second study, on yellow fever vaccine responses in identical twins.

The material sequenced was memory (CD45RO+) T cells sorted from blood. This chain uses TRBV15 with TRBJ2-7, with TRBD1 matching 7 bases. The TCR sequence derives from a woman younger than 30 in good health. In nucleotides, the CDR3 is TGTGCCACCAGACCCGACAGGGCCGGGGAGCAGTACTTC. It translates to CATRPDRAGEQYF.